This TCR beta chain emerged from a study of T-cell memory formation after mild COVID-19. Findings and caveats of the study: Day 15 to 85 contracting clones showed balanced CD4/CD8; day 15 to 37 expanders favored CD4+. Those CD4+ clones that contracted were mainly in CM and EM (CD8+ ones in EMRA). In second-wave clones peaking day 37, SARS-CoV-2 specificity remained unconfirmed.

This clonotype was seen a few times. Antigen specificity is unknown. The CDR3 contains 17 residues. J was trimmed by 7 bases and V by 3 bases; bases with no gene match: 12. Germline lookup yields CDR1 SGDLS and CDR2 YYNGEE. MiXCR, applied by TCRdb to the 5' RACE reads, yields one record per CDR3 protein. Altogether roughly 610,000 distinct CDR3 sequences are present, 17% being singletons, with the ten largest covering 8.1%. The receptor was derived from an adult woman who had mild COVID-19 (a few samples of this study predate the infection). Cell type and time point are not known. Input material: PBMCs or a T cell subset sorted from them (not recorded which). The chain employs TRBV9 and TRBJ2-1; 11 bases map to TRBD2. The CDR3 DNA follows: TGTGCCAGCAGCGAGGGGGTACTAGCGGGAGTTGATAATGAGCAGTTCTTC. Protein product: CASSEGVLAGVDNEQFF.